These T cell receptor beta chains were read from a single sample in a study of T cell responses to AZD1222 COVID-19 vaccine. Profiled with immunoSEQ multiplex PCR; TCRdb holds only in-frame clones, not every one. Of around 190,000 clones detected, roughly 88% appear once; the ten largest clones hold around 10%. Specimen: peripheral blood, collected 28 days after the second AZD1222 dose. The receptors shown here come from an adult who received the AZD1222 COVID-19 vaccine. Both conserved end residues are part of each CDR3. Fields, in order: V gene, J gene, CDR3 protein.

TRBV5-6	TRBJ1-1	CASRVTNRGVVRANTEAFF
TRBV28	TRBJ2-7	CASSSPGQSYEQYF
TRBV3-1/TRBV3-2	TRBJ1-2	CASSQLDRASYGYTF
TRBV4-3	TRBJ2-5	CASSQDFGGQETQYF
TRBV6-2/TRBV6-3	TRBJ2-7	CASSFGQGLYEQYF
TRBV5-5	TRBJ2-3	CASSLVVAGSDTQYF
TRBV18	TRBJ2-1	CASSPLIGLNEQFF
TRBV5-4	TRBJ2-7	CASSSGQGRDEQYF
TRBV7-6	TRBJ2-3	CASNLGIRGTDTQYF
TRBV7-3	TRBJ2-1	CASSSNRDEQFF
TRBV9	TRBJ2-2	CASRTTGAATGELFF
TRBV5-3	TRBJ1-5	CARSFTSVSEGRGNQPQHF
TRBV6-1	TRBJ1-2	CASSENRRGYGYTF
TRBV4-3	TRBJ2-3	CASSQDVSADTQYF
TRBV19	TRBJ1-6	CASSMGRGNNSPLHF
TRBV18	TRBJ2-2	CASSWGTNTGELFF
TRBV7-2	TRBJ2-7	CASSLALRGAGFATRDEQYF
TRBV6-1	TRBJ1-1	CASSEGRNTEAFF
TRBV15	TRBJ1-6	CATSTLTGGNSPLHF
TRBV14	TRBJ2-1	CASSPLRGGSYNEQFF
TRBV24-1	TRBJ1-5	CASGTGGSNQPQHF
TRBV5-1	TRBJ2-7	CASSLRAFGSYEQYF
TRBV7-6	TRBJ2-1	CASSFRQGPDNEQFF
TRBV28	TRBJ1-5	CASRGTVLAQHF
TRBV6-5	TRBJ2-3	CAIGDSHQYF
TRBV19	TRBJ2-5	CASNQRGDQETQYF
TRBV30	TRBJ1-1	CAWSGQIEAFF
TRBV19	TRBJ1-1	CASKVRRDAFF
TRBV2	TRBJ1-1	CASNNIGSQQAFF
TRBV7-8	TRBJ2-2	CASSLTRVGELFF
TRBV10-1	TRBJ2-2	CASSRVTTGELFF
TRBV9	TRBJ2-7	CASSVGTGGRYEQYF
TRBV12-3/TRBV12-4	TRBJ2-7	CASTWQNYEQYF
TRBV20-1	TRBJ1-1	CSATGQGRAFF
TRBV28	TRBJ1-2	CASRQGGGYTF
TRBV7-2	TRBJ2-7	CASSYGGRYEQYF
TRBV28	TRBJ1-1	CASRKQGPMNTEAFF
TRBV9	TRBJ1-5	CASSVTGSNQPQHF
TRBV9	TRBJ1-2	CASSVRTGSGYTF
TRBV20-1	TRBJ2-1	CSASESSYNEQFF
TRBV15	TRBJ1-5	CATSRDRDSNQPQHF
TRBV5-1	TRBJ2-5	CASRQGASETQYF
TRBV10-3	TRBJ2-2	CAISGGPGELFF
TRBV3-1/TRBV3-2	TRBJ1-5	CASTGNQPQHF
TRBV10-3	TRBJ2-1	CAISEASSYNEQFF
TRBV4-2	TRBJ2-7	CASSQEPNHYEQYF
TRBV7-9	TRBJ2-1	CASSLLRMGVAYNEQFF
TRBV7-2	TRBJ2-3	CASSLTGGFTDTQYF
TRBV9	TRBJ1-1	CASSVGLTGANTEAFF
TRBV30	TRBJ1-2	CAWTGVPGGYTF
TRBV9	TRBJ2-7	CASSVGPQYEQYF
TRBV30	TRBJ1-4	CAWSDEGVVEKLFF
TRBV2	TRBJ1-2	CAGLDRAGGYTF
TRBV5-1	TRBJ1-1	CASSWETPTITEAFF